This T cell receptor beta chain was identified during a study of shared clonotypes between healthy human individuals. Study-level results: Against clonotypes common to all four donors, non-shared ones had lower generation probabilities. Despite large depth, sorted-subset datasets appeared incompletely sequenced.

The naive CD8 subset, CD45RO-negative cells positively selected for CCR7, excluded terminally differentiated effector memory CD45RA+ cells. Donors, healthy HIV-negative adults, lacked recent acute infections or vaccinations. As originally analysed: Junction-only immunoSEQ data arrived without quality scores, meaning filtering differed. Assay: immunoSEQ multiplex PCR; the TCRdb copy retains only in-frame clones and omits some. V and J calls plus clone size are reproduced from that table; the DNA served to infer D and trimming. The table shows just over 2,000,000 clones, with around 96% occurring only once. This CDR3 region has 16 residues. Trimming at V came to 5 bases and at J to 2 bases, leaving 4 bases not matched to a gene. Germline V gives CDR1 MDHEN, CDR2 SYDVKM. On this clone itself: The antigen is undetermined.

The chain combines TRBV28 with TRBJ2-1, with TRBD2 matching 12 bases. Material: naive CD8+ T cells sorted from blood. The clonotype comes from a young man in good health. CDR3 sequence: CASSTWTSGTYNEQFF. CDR3 bases: TGTGCCAGCAGTACTTGGACTAGCGGGACCTACAATGAGCAGTTCTTC. The full variable domain, rest sourced from reference TRBV28 and TRBJ2-1, is DVKVTQSSRYLVKRTGEKVFLECVQDMDHENMFWYRQDPGLGLRLIYFSYDVKMKEKGDIPEGYSVSREKKERFSLILESASTNQTSMYLCASSTWTSGTYNEQFFGPGTRLTVL.